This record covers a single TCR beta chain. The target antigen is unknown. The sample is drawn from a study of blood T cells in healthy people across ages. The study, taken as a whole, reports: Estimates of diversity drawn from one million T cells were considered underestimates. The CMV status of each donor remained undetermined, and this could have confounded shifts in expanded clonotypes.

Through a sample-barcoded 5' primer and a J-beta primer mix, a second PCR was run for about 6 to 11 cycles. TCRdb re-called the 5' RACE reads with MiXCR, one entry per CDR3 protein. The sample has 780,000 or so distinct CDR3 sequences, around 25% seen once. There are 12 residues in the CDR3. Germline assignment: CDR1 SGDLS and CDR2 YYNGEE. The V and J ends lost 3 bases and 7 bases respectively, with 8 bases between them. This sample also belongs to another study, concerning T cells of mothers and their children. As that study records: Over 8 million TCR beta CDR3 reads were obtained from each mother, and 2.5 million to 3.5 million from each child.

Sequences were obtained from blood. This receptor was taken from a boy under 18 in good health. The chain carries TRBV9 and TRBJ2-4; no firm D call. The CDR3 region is CASSGPPNIQYF. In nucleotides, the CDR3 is TGTGCCAGCAGCGGCCCCCCGAACATTCAGTACTTC.